This TCR beta chain was captured in a study of blood T cell repertoires in COVID-19. Study-level information: Spain, Italy and the United States supplied samples that represented acute and convalescent COVID-19. In each case, the material was cDNA or gDNA derived from T cells, B-cell-depleted T cells, or PBMCs.

The germline V gene encodes CDR1 MGHRA and CDR2 YSYEKL. The CDR3 is made up of 19 amino acids. V gave up 1 base and J gave up 1 base; unmatched junction bases: 10. As processed by the authors: Scientists estimated how many nucleated cells there were by amplifying reference gene primers. Clones were read by immunoSEQ multiplex PCR, and TCRdb kept only the in-frame ones, dropping some. The V and J calls and the clone size are those of that table, but D and trimming were determined from the DNA. Altogether tens of thousands of clones are present, around 83% being singletons, with the ten largest covering about 20%.

The TCR sequence derives from an elderly woman in a cohort sampled during active or convalescent COVID-19. Sequencing input: peripheral blood. J is TRBJ2-6 and V is TRBV4-1; TRBD2 aligns across 7 bases. CDR3 bases: TGCGCCAGCAGCCAAGTTTCGGGGAGGGTCAGATCTGGGGCCAACGTCCTGACTTTC. Protein: CASSQVSGRVRSGANVLTF.